This TCR beta chain was retrieved from a study of tumor-infiltrating lymphocytes in primary liver carcinoma listed by TCRdb under 2017. Regarding the study in general: Between November 2015 and early 2016, 5 or 6 patients in China with histopathologically diagnosed primary liver carcinoma had their tumors surgically resected. Technical replicate repertoires showed high reproducibility, with mean shared-clone rates about 0.86 and correlation coefficients above 0.95. Hepatocellular carcinoma (four) or combined HCC and intrahepatic cholangiocarcinoma (one) was present in the five patients, who were three men and two women aged 30 to 69 years. The five patients had tumors of stage T1-T3 N0M0, with maximum diameters ranging from roughly 4 to 11 cm. TCRbeta repertoire sequencing covered about 35 specimens from 5 patients: 25 or so tumor regions, 5 adjacent noncancerous liver tissues and 5 peripheral blood samples. Roughly 3.5 to 8 million productive TCRbeta reads were obtained per sample, and no significant difference in read depth was found between tissue types. For each liver tumor, the study sampled five regions along with adjacent normal tissue and blood, and applied TCRbeta repertoire sequencing, expression microarrays and whole-exome sequencing.

Concerning this clonotype: Its antigen is still unknown. No much larger clone is present one base from it, and per-base qualities are unavailable.

TCRbeta-specific cDNA was reverse-transcribed from around 0.45 ug total RNA using a constant-region primer and ProtoScript II reverse transcriptase. Construction of the TCRbeta libraries relied on three nested rounds of multiplex PCR, following a slightly modified ARM-PCR procedure. The first two PCR rounds used multiplex TRBV1-TRBV30 forward primers with a Cbeta reverse primer, each for approximately 11 cycles. Sample barcodes and Illumina adapters were added in a final 25-cycle PCR with Deep VentR polymerase. Before sequencing, amplicons between 200 and 500 bp were purified from gel using a QIAquick gel extraction kit. TCRbeta amplicons were sequenced on an Illumina HiSeq 2500 with 250-bp paired-end reads. In the source study's methods: To recover full CDR3 sequences, reads were quality-trimmed using Trimmomatic v0.33 and paired reads were then merged using FLASH v1.2.11. V, D and J germline segments were assigned to the rearranged TCRbeta sequences using MiGEC v1.2.1b. Clonotype statistics and Shannon-Wiener diversity indices were calculated with VDJtools v1.0.0. To reduce sampling bias, subsequent analyses other than the diversity analysis used only the 250 most abundant clonotypes in each sample. TCRdb reprocessing: public reads trimmed at Q25 with fastp, clones called with MiXCR, in-frame beta chains kept. Rows matching on CDR3 protein sequence are summarized as one entry with the most common DNA and genes. These V and J calls are TCRdb output, not the study's own analysis. In this sample the table shows roughly 180,000 distinct CDR3 sequences, about 55% of which occur a single time. Around 68% of the sample belongs to the ten largest clones.

Blood RNA was extracted from unsorted whole blood with TRIzol reagent; germline DNA came from the DNeasy Blood & Tissue kit. At the time of sampling, the patients were treatment-naive and had chronic HBV infection. Before surgery, roughly 3.7 milliliters of peripheral blood were collected into K2EDTA tubes. The CDR3 starts with the cysteine, ends with the phenylalanine, and has 16 residues. Only CDR3 DNA is held: 48 bases, read in frame from base 1. Trimming takes 0 bases off V and 4 bases off J; junction bases not matched to a gene: 8. What the research found in general, with its limitations: Because the samples were bulk and unsorted, CD4+ and CD8+ T cell repertoires could not be compared. A significantly larger repertoire fraction was made up by the top 250 clones in tumors than in blood (p = 0.039). With just a few patients in the study, the authors point out that the findings should be validated in a larger study. Because sequencing covered only the TCR beta chain and unpaired alpha chains were not captured, true repertoire diversity is likely underestimated. Pairs of tumor regions showed greater repertoire overlap (mean around 35%) than tumor-adjacent pairs (roughly 17%) or tumor-blood pairs (roughly 15%), which is consistent with antigen-driven expansion.

This receptor chain uses TRBV12-3 or TRBV12-4 and TRBJ2-5, with 7 middle bases fitting TRBD1. The TCR sequence derives from a middle-aged man with primary liver carcinoma and hepatitis B virus infection. The sample consisted of peripheral blood. For the CDR3, the sequence is CASSLAGGAGRETQYF. The DNA is as follows: TGTGCCAGCAGTTTAGCAGGGGGCGCGGGTAGAGAGACCCAGTACTTC.